A single sample is the source of the 10 T cell receptor beta chains below, sequenced in a study of blood T cell repertoires in COVID-19. Sequenced by immunoSEQ multiplex PCR; TCRdb stores in-frame clones only, minus some. The table records 100,000 to 120,000 clones, 88% of them present only once. The sample was peripheral blood. The receptor set was obtained from a woman aged 45-59 years with acute or convalescent COVID-19.

V gene TRBV24-1 combines with J gene TRBJ2-7; 8 positions match TRBD1. The CDR3 extends over 15 amino acids. The V gene's germline CDR1 is KGHDR and CDR2 SFDVKD. V dropped 2 bases and J dropped 4; count of bases not matched to a gene: 6. The CDR3 spells CATSDSGQGPYEQYF. CDR3 in DNA: TGTGCCACCAGTGATTCAGGACAGGGACCATACGAGCAGTACTTC.

This sequence joins TRBV28 and TRBJ1-3; 9 bases agree with TRBD1. Trimming cost V 8 bases and J 1 base; bases outside gene matches: 6. The CDR3 has 15 amino acids. Germline values: CDR1 MDHEN, CDR2 SYDVKM. Here the CDR3 DNA reads TGTGCCAGCTACCAACAGGGGGCATCTGGAAACACCATATATTTT. This codes for CASYQQGASGNTIYF.

This sequence joins TRBV5-1 and TRBJ2-7, with a weak D call TRBD2 (7 bases). The CDR3 has 17 residues. V lost 4 bases and J 6 bases, leaving 26 bases between the germline ends. CDR1 SGHRS and CDR2 YFSETQ come from the germline V gene. The CDR3 protein is CASSQGRVERARGEQYF. The CDR3 bases are TGCGCCAGCAGCCAGGGGAGGGTGGAGAGGGCCAGGGGCGAGCAGTACTTC. The variable domain in full, completed from reference TRBV5-1 and TRBJ2-7, reads KAGVTQTPRYLIKTRGQQVTLSCSPISGHRSVSWYQQTPGQGLQFLFEYFSETQRNKGNFPGRFSGRQFSNSRSEMNVSTLELGDSALYLCASSQGRVERARGEQYFGPGTRLTVT.

This clone has a handful of counts. A junction end diverges from the germline sequence, so it may reflect a read error. The rearrangement uses TRBV2 and TRBJ2-3; 7 bases agree with TRBD2. The germline V gene encodes CDR1 SNHLY and CDR2 FYNNEI. This CDR3 is 13 amino acids long. The DNA of the CDR3 is TGTGCCAGCAGTCATAAGCGGGACTCGGTTCCTTCTTTT. As protein: CASSHKRDSVPSF.

This clone occurred once. V is TRBV15 and J is TRBJ2-1; a weak D match, TRBD2 (6 bases). This CDR3 spans 14 amino acids. Trimming stripped 0 bases from V and 9 bases from J, with 12 bases between. Germline CDR1 and CDR2: LNHNV and YYDKDF (reference sequence). The DNA of the CDR3 is TGTGCCACCAGCAGAGAGTCGGGAGTGGGTGAGCAGTTCTTC. Amino acids: CATSRESGVGEQFF.

The V gene is TRBV14, the J gene TRBJ1-4; D gene unclear. Germline V gene lookup returns CDR1 SGHDN and CDR2 FVKESK. The V end lost 4 bases, the J end lost 6 bases, and 15 bases lay between the germline ends. The CDR3 sequence is 15 residues long. Here the CDR3 reads CASSRDFTPHEKLFF. For the CDR3, the DNA is TGTGCCAGCAGCCGAGACTTCACACCCCATGAAAAACTGTTTTTT.

V gene TRBV6-5 combines with J gene TRBJ1-1; the D gene is possibly TRBD1 (5 bases). V lost 6 bases and J 8 bases, leaving 22 bases between the germline ends. Germline V lookup: CDR1 MNHEY, CDR2 SVGAGI. CDR3 size: 15 residues. The CDR3 sequence is CASSGRSGTGGEAFF. CDR3 in DNA: TGTGCCAGCAGCGGACGAAGCGGTACGGGGGGAGAAGCTTTCTTT.

This clone showed up just once. J is TRBJ1-5 and V is TRBV6-5; tentative D call: TRBD1 (6 bases). The CDR3 length is 14 residues. CDR1 and CDR2 (germline): MNHEY, SVGAGI. With 4 bases removed from V and 5 bases from J, the gap between germline ends came to 12 bases. The CDR3 loop is CASSFRQAHQPQHF. The CDR3 DNA reads as TGTGCCAGCAGTTTTCGACAGGCCCATCAGCCCCAGCATTTT.

This clone is a singleton in its sample. The chain is built from TRBV7-9 and TRBJ2-7; 10 bases line up with TRBD2. Germline trimming cut 1 base from V and 4 bases from J; bases unmatched to any gene: 10. Germline loops: CDR1 SEHNR, CDR2 FQNEAQ (reference sequence). The CDR3 sequence is 17 residues long. DNA for the CDR3: TGTGCCAGCAGCTTAGTTGGTGGGCTAGCGGGAGAGTACGAGCAGTACTTC. Amino acid sequence: CASSLVGGLAGEYEQYF.

This clone was seen just once. The rearrangement joins TRBV9 to TRBJ1-6, with unresolved D. V was shortened by 0 bases and J by 7 bases, with 14 bases between the two germline ends. The CDR3 sequence is 16 residues long. Germline values: CDR1 SGDLS, CDR2 YYNGEE. Here the CDR3 DNA reads TGTGCCAGCAGCGTAGAAGACACAGCAGTCAATTCACCCCTCCACTTT. This translates into CASSVEDTAVNSPLHF.